Below are 8 T cell receptor beta chains sequenced from a single sample in a study of T cells after posttransplantation cyclophosphamide. Assay: immunoSEQ multiplex PCR; the TCRdb copy retains only in-frame clones and omits some. The table has 20,000 to 25,000 clones, almost 75% seen once. The sequenced sample was memory CD4+ T cells sorted from PBMCs. The receptors here all came from a woman aged 55-70 years in good health, CMV-negative, and a related stem cell transplant donor.

By proportion, this clone is medium-sized. The V and J genes are TRBV7-7 and TRBJ2-5, with 8 bases lining up with TRBD1. Germline V CDR1 and CDR2: SSHAT, FNYEAQ (reference sequence). CDR3 length equals 14 residues. V lost 1 base to trimming and J lost 4 bases; unmatched junction nucleotides: 2. As DNA, the CDR3 is TGTGCCAGCAGCTTAGGGACAGGGTTAGAGACCCAGTACTTC. It translates to CASSLGTGLETQYF.

This clone has a handful of counts. The chain has TRBV5-1 and TRBJ2-1; 9 nucleotides align to TRBD2. The junction had 1 base not matched to a gene; V was cut back by 0 bases and J by 9 bases. This CDR3 has 13 residues. CDR1 and CDR2 from the germline V gene are SGHRS and YFSETQ. CDR3 sequence: CASSLGGRGEQFF. The CDR3 DNA reads TGCGCCAGCAGCTTGGGCGGGAGGGGTGAGCAGTTCTTC. Full variable domain (remainder filled in from reference TRBV5-1 and TRBJ2-1): KAGVTQTPRYLIKTRGQQVTLSCSPISGHRSVSWYQQTPGQGLQFLFEYFSETQRNKGNFPGRFSGRQFSNSRSEMNVSTLELGDSALYLCASSLGGRGEQFFGPGTRLTVL.

The V and J genes are TRBV11-2 and TRBJ2-5; tentative D call: TRBD2 (6 bases). The J call may be wrong; the DNA end is better matched by TRBJ2-7. The CDR3 spans 14 residues. Germline CDR1 is SGHAT and CDR2 is FQNNGV. The CDR3 spells CASSLVATEGEQYF. The CDR3 nucleotides read TGTGCCAGCAGCTTAGTGGCAACGGAGGGCGAGCAGTACTTC.

The chain links TRBV4-2 to TRBJ2-7; unclear D gene. The CDR3 is 11 amino acids. Germline V gene sequence: CDR1 LGHNA, CDR2 YNFKEQ. Trimming took 0 bases from V and 7 from J, leaving 4 bases between them. The CDR3 loop reads CASSQEREQYF. CDR3 in DNA: TGTGCCAGCAGCCAAGAGCGAGAGCAGTACTTC.

The rearrangement joins TRBV19 to TRBJ1-4; 9 bases map to TRBD1. The CDR3 runs to 14 residues. CDR1 and CDR2 from the germline V gene are LNHDA and SQIVND (reference sequence). V was clipped by 8 bases and J by 8 bases; unmatched bases: 9. This CDR3 reads CASLSGTGREKLFF. The CDR3 region has the DNA TGTGCCAGTCTCAGCGGGACAGGGCGCGAAAAACTGTTTTTT.

The chain couples TRBV7-2 to TRBJ2-7; D possibly corresponds to TRBD1 (5 bases). Germline V CDR1 and CDR2: SGHTA, FQGNSA. V was trimmed by 2 bases and J by 2 bases, leaving 13 bases between them. This CDR3 region has 15 residues. The CDR3 region is CASSLLAGKAYEQYF. For the CDR3, the DNA is TGTGCCAGCAGCTTACTGGCAGGGAAAGCCTACGAGCAGTACTTC.

The rearrangement joins TRBV4-1 to TRBJ1-2; 9 bases are a match to TRBD1. The CDR3 is made up of 18 amino acids. V lost 4 bases, J lost 1 base, and 13 bases stayed unmatched. The germline gives CDR1 MGHRA, CDR2 YSYEKL. DNA of the CDR3: TGCGCCAGCAGCCCACATCTCAATGACAGGGGGGGTAACTATGGCTACACCTTC. It translates to CASSPHLNDRGGNYGYTF.

The chain has TRBV27 and TRBJ2-7; D is ambiguous. This CDR3 is 13 amino acids long. The V gene lost 3 bases and the J gene lost 3 bases, with 9 bases spanning the gap. CDR1 and CDR2 (germline): MNHEY, SMNVEV (reference sequence). For the CDR3, the DNA is TGTGCCAGCAGTTTGTCAGCGTTCTACGAGCAGTACTTC. Translation gives CASSLSAFYEQYF.